This TCR beta chain was observed in a study of identical twins' blood T cells. Both ends of each TCR cDNA library bore sample-specific barcodes. TCRdb processed the 5' RACE reads anew with MiXCR; each CDR3 protein has one entry. The sample consists of hundreds of thousands of distinct CDR3 sequences, 25% to 35% of them appearing once. This clonotype came up many times. Its antigen remains unknown. There are 10 residues in the CDR3. The V gene's germline CDR1 is DFQATT and CDR2 SNEGSKA (reference sequence). Trimming shortened V by 5 bases and J by 10 bases, and 8 bases separated the two germline ends. Whole-study findings and limits: V gene usage reportedly matched far better within twin pairs than unrelated donors.

This TCR came from a woman aged 18 to 55 in good health. The source material was PBMCs. The genes are TRBV20-1 and TRBJ1-4; D is unresolved. CDR3 nucleotides: TGCAGTGCTCTTGTGGGAAAACTGTTTTTT. Amino acid sequence: CSALVGKLFF.